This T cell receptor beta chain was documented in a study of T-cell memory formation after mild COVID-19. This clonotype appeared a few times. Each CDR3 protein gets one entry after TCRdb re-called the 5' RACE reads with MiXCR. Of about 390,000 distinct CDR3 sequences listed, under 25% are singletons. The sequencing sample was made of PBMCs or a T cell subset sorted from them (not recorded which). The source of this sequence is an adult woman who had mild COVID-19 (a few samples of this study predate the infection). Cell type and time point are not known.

CDR3 residues: CASSLKRGGVVTQYF. The CDR3 nucleotides are TGTGCCAGCAGTCTAAAGCGGGGGGGCGTCGTTACGCAGTATTTT. The gene calls are TRBV27 and TRBJ2-3; 10 bases are a match to TRBD2. Looked up from germline, CDR1 is MNHEY and CDR2 is SMNVEV (reference sequence). This CDR3 comprises 15 residues. The J segment lost 8 bases and the V segment lost 5 bases, leaving 10 bases of the junction unmatched.